Shown below are 14 T cell receptor beta chains from a single sample sequenced in a study of shared T cell receptors in the human thymus. Data came from immunoSEQ multiplex PCR; TCRdb stores just in-frame clones and leaves some out. The table records hundreds of thousands of clones, around 87% of them present only once. These data also formed part of another study, on human thymus T cells.

Material: thymocytes. These receptors all stem from a boy under two years old with a congenital heart defect.

This chain connects TRBV29-1 to TRBJ2-1, with 7 bases identical to TRBD2. The V segment lost 4 bases and the J segment 3 bases; nucleotides outside the gene matches: 12. The CDR3 has 16 residues. Germline CDR1 and CDR2: SQVTM and ANQGSEA. The CDR3 bases are TGCAGCGTTGCGTATAGCGGGCCCTTCAACTACAATGAGCAGTTCTTC. Translated: CSVAYSGPFNYNEQFF.

This chain connects TRBV2 to TRBJ2-5; no clear D gene. V was pared by 4 bases and J by 4 bases, with 10 bases between. Per germline, CDR1 SNHLY and CDR2 FYNNEI. The CDR3 has 13 residues. The CDR3 DNA reads as TGTGCCAGCAGTGTAGAGGAACCAGAGACCCAGTACTTC. Its protein product is CASSVEEPETQYF.

This chain joins TRBV7-6 and TRBJ1-2; 8 nucleotides align to TRBD1. The germline V gene has CDR1 SGHVS and CDR2 FNYEAQ. This CDR3 spans 16 amino acids. Trimming removed 3 bases from V and 2 bases from J; junction bases left unmatched: 8. CDR3 nucleotides: TGTGCCAGCAGCTTCCGTAGACAGGGGATAAACTATGGCTACACCTTC. Translation gives CASSFRRQGINYGYTF.

This clone came up once. V and J are TRBV4-3 and TRBJ2-1; D perhaps matches TRBD2 (6 bases). V lost 3 bases and J lost 0, with 15 bases in between. Per germline, CDR1 LGHNA and CDR2 YSLEER. This CDR3 is 17 amino acids long. CDR3 region: CASSHRDSRSSYNEQFF. The CDR3 nucleotides read TGCGCCAGCAGCCACCGGGACTCACGGAGCTCCTACAATGAGCAGTTCTTC.

The V and J genes are TRBV30 and TRBJ1-4; the D is unclear. Germline-derived CDR1 and CDR2 are GTSNPN and SVGIG (reference sequence). V lost 2 bases and J 8 bases, leaving 18 bases between the germline ends. The CDR3 is 15 residues long. CDR3 in amino acids: CAWSSGRLVQEKLFF. In DNA, the CDR3 is TGTGCCTGGAGTTCAGGCAGGTTGGTCCAGGAAAAACTGTTTTTT. Variable domain in full (rest from reference TRBV30 and TRBJ1-4): SQTIHQWPATLVQPVGSPLSLECTVEGTSNPNLYWYRQAAGRGLQLLFYSVGIGQISSEVPQNLSASRPQDRQFILSSKKLLLSDSGFYLCAWSSGRLVQEKLFFGSGTQLSVL.

V and J are TRBV9 and TRBJ2-1; TRBD2 matches at 10 bases. CDR1 is SGDLS, CDR2 YYNGEE, per germline. The CDR3 has 23 amino acids. V dropped 0 bases and J dropped 2; count of bases not matched to a gene: 23. The DNA of the CDR3 is TGTGCCAGCAGCGTAGAGTTGGGGAGGAGACTAGCGGGCGAACTTTTACCCTACAATGAGCAGTTCTTC. Amino acid sequence: CASSVELGRRLAGELLPYNEQFF.

This chain links TRBV29-1 with TRBJ2-2, with TRBD1 matching 8 bases. The CDR3 extends over 15 amino acids. The J segment lost 7 bases and the V segment lost 2 bases, leaving 9 bases of the junction unmatched. The V gene's germline CDR1 is SQVTM and CDR2 ANQGSEA. The CDR3, as DNA: TGCAGCGTTGAAAATCCGGACAGGGTTGACGGGGAGCTGTTTTTT. It encodes CSVENPDRVDGELFF.

CDR3 nucleotide sequence: TGCGCCAGCAGCTTGGGGGCGTTGGATGAGCAGTTCTTC. Translation gives CASSLGALDEQFF. The chain recombines TRBV5-1 with TRBJ2-1, with D unresolved. The germline gives CDR1 SGHRS, CDR2 YFSETQ. Between the trimmed V and J ends, which lost 0 bases and 8 bases, there was a span of 9 bases. CDR3 length: 13 residues.

The genes are TRBV4-3 and TRBJ2-1, with a weak D call TRBD2 (6 bases). Per germline, CDR1 LGHNA and CDR2 YSLEER. The CDR3 extends over 17 amino acids. The ends were cut back, 0 bases at V and 9 bases at J, with 21 bases in the middle. The CDR3 DNA reads TGCGCCAGCAGCCAAGATCCCCGGGACTCACCGAGTGGTGAGCAGTTCTTC. This encodes CASSQDPRDSPSGEQFF.

The V and J genes are TRBV14 and TRBJ2-1, with D possibly being TRBD2 (6 bases). Germline V gene data show CDR1 as SGHDN and CDR2 as FVKESK. The ends were cut back, 3 bases at V and 9 bases at J, with 15 bases in the middle. The CDR3 totals 14 residues. This CDR3 is CASSHLQTGAEQFF. In DNA, the CDR3 is TGTGCCAGCAGCCACCTCCAAACGGGAGCTGAGCAGTTCTTC.

The gene calls are TRBV2 and TRBJ2-7; 11 nucleotides line up with TRBD2. The CDR3 sequence is 15 residues long. V shed 6 bases, J shed 1 base, and the junction held 5 bases outside the gene matches. Germline V CDR1 and CDR2: SNHLY, FYNNEI. The CDR3 nucleotides read TGTGCCAGCAGCGGACTAGCGGGTTCTTCCTACGAGCAGTACTTC. It codes for CASSGLAGSSYEQYF.

The chain is built from TRBV5-1 and TRBJ2-7, with 7 bases aligning to TRBD1. CDR3 length: 15 residues. CDR1 is SGHRS and CDR2 is YFSETQ in the germline V gene. The trim removed 0 bases at V and 2 bases at J, leaving 5 bases unmatched. The CDR3 reads CASSLDWTGTYEQYF. In DNA, the CDR3 is TGCGCCAGCAGCTTGGATTGGACAGGTACCTACGAGCAGTACTTC.

The chain links TRBV4-2 to TRBJ2-3, with TRBD2 matching over 9 bases. This CDR3 is 15 amino acids long. Germline lookup yields CDR1 LGHNA and CDR2 YNFKEQ. V was clipped by 0 bases and J by 5 bases; unmatched bases: 3. CDR3 in DNA: TGTGCCAGCAGCCAAGATCCTAGCGGGATAGATACGCAGTATTTT. Protein sequence: CASSQDPSGIDTQYF.

This chain links TRBV5-6 with TRBJ2-7; D remains unclear. Germline assignment: CDR1 SGHDT and CDR2 YYEEEE. Trimming removed 4 bases from V and 6 bases from J, with 8 bases in between. This CDR3 comprises 11 residues. CDR3 sequence (DNA): TGTGCCAGCAGCAATGTCAGCGAGCAGTACTTC. The encoded protein is CASSNVSEQYF.